The 22 T cell receptor beta chains below all came from one sample that was sequenced in a study of cytomegalovirus exposure and HLA in healthy donors. Primers for the PCR totalled 60 Vbeta and 13 Jbeta. Some clones are missing from TCRdb's copy, which holds only in-frame ones; the method was immunoSEQ multiplex PCR. The sample contains about 140,000 clones, 75% to 85% of which appear only once. What was sequenced was PBMCs. These receptors originate from a man aged 50-60 years in good health and CMV-seronegative.

The chain employs TRBV19 and TRBJ1-5; TRBD1 might be the D (6 bases). The germline gives CDR1 LNHDA, CDR2 SQIVND (reference sequence). The CDR3 runs to 11 residues. Between the trimmed V and J ends, which lost 3 bases and 14 bases, there was a span of 11 bases. CDR3: CASSIGQQEHF. In DNA, the CDR3 is TGTGCCAGTAGTATTGGACAGCAAGAGCATTTT.

The CDR3 bases are TGTGCCAGCAGCTTGGGTGGGCGAGTCAATCAGCCCCAGCATTTT. It is translated as CASSLGGRVNQPQHF. V and J are TRBV5-6 and TRBJ1-5; D gene uncertain. The germline V gene has CDR1 SGHDT and CDR2 YYEEEE. V was shortened by 0 bases and J by 3 bases, with 10 bases between the two germline ends. CDR3 size: 15 residues.

The V gene is TRBV11-2, the J gene TRBJ1-4, with D unclear. The CDR3 is 16 amino acids. Trimming pared 7 bases from V and 5 bases from J, leaving 20 bases between. Germline CDR1 SGHAT, CDR2 FQNNGV. CDR3 DNA: TGTGCCAGCACCACCTTGGGAGGCCAGGCGAATGAAAAACTGTTTTTT. Translated: CASTTLGGQANEKLFF.

This clone was seen only once. This sequence joins TRBV10-3 and TRBJ2-3; TRBD2 matches at 7 bases. This CDR3 is 14 amino acids long. V gave up 5 bases and J gave up 1 base; unmatched junction bases: 3. Germline-derived CDR1 and CDR2 are ENHRY and SYGVKD. CDR3 DNA: TGTGCCATCAGTCGAACTAGCGGCACAGATACGCAGTATTTT. Its translation is CAISRTSGTDTQYF.

This rearrangement joins TRBV5-1 to TRBJ1-2; TRBD1 aligns across 8 bases. Germline V gives CDR1 SGHRS, CDR2 YFSETQ. CDR3 length: 15 residues. Unmatched junction bases numbered 8, after V lost 4 bases and J lost 3 bases. CDR3 residues: CASSMTGAQDYGYTF. The CDR3 coding sequence is TGCGCCAGCAGCATGACAGGGGCGCAGGACTATGGCTACACCTTC.

The chain is built from TRBV18 and TRBJ2-7; possibly TRBD2 for D (6 bases). In germline, CDR1 is KGHSH, CDR2 LQKENI. The CDR3 length is 11 residues. V lost 8 bases, J lost 2 bases, and 7 bases lay in between. CDR3 region: CASTGAYEQYF. The CDR3 DNA sequence: TGTGCCAGCACGGGGGCCTACGAGCAGTACTTC.

This clone was counted between two and nine times. This chain joins TRBV27 and TRBJ2-2, with 11 bases lining up with TRBD2. The CDR3 sequence is 16 residues long. Germline lookup yields CDR1 MNHEY and CDR2 SMNVEV (reference sequence). Trimming removed 5 bases from V and 7 bases from J; junction bases left unmatched: 9. The CDR3 DNA is TGTGCCAGCAGTGAGGTAGCGGGAGGGGCGGACGGGGAGCTGTTTTTT. It yields the protein CASSEVAGGADGELFF.

V usage is TRBV9 and J usage is TRBJ1-5, with D uncertain. Germline CDR1 is SGDLS and CDR2 is YYNGEE. The CDR3 length is 15 residues. The V end was cut by 4 bases, the J end by 3 bases, with 14 bases between. This CDR3 is CASSPQAGVNQPQHF. The CDR3 DNA reads TGTGCCAGCAGCCCCCAAGCAGGCGTCAATCAGCCCCAGCATTTT.

The chain is built from TRBV4-2 and TRBJ2-2; no firm D call. In germline, CDR1 is LGHNA, CDR2 YNFKEQ. The CDR3 consists of 13 residues. The germline V and J ends were trimmed by 1 base and 4 bases, with 4 bases remaining between them. The CDR3 is CASSQARTGELFF. In nucleotides, the CDR3 is TGTGCCAGCAGCCAAGCTCGCACCGGGGAGCTGTTTTTT.

This clone appeared a single time. This chain joins TRBV19 and TRBJ1-1; perhaps TRBD1 as D (6 bases). From germline, CDR1 is LNHDA and CDR2 SQIVND (reference sequence). Trimming pared 8 bases from V and 1 base from J, leaving 20 bases between. This CDR3 has 16 amino acids. The CDR3 is CASAGRGYLRNTEAFF. CDR3 sequence (DNA): TGTGCCAGTGCGGGCAGGGGCTACCTTAGGAACACTGAAGCTTTCTTT.

The J gene is TRBJ2-3, the V gene TRBV4-2; 12 positions agree with TRBD2. The germline gives CDR1 LGHNA, CDR2 YNFKEQ. This CDR3 spans 15 amino acids. Trimming took 8 bases from V and 2 from J; bases not matched to a gene: 5. CDR3 sequence: CASGSSGRVTDTQYF. CDR3 sequence (DNA): TGTGCCAGCGGGTCTAGCGGGAGGGTCACAGATACGCAGTATTTT.

V and J are TRBV19 and TRBJ1-4; no reliable D call. V lost 3 bases and J 8 bases, leaving 16 bases between the germline ends. This CDR3 is built from 15 residues. Germline CDR1 is LNHDA and CDR2 is SQIVND (reference sequence). This CDR3 is CASSISRGLGEKLFF. The CDR3 nucleotides are TGTGCCAGTAGTATTTCAAGAGGACTTGGAGAAAAACTGTTTTTT.

This chain joins TRBV2 and TRBJ1-1; 9 nucleotides match TRBD1. V gave up 7 bases and J gave up 5 bases; unmatched junction bases: 5. Germline assignment: CDR1 SNHLY and CDR2 FYNNEI. This CDR3 has 13 residues. The CDR3 loop is CASIDRGKTEAFF. CDR3 bases: TGTGCCAGCATTGACAGGGGGAAAACTGAAGCTTTCTTT. Looking up the rest from reference TRBV2 and TRBJ1-1 gives the full variable domain: EPEVTQTPSHQVTQMGQEVILRCVPISNHLYFYWYRQILGQKVEFLVSFYNNEISEKSEIFDDQFSVERPDGSNFTLKIRSTKLEDSAMYFCASIDRGKTEAFFGQGTRLTVV.

The gene calls are TRBV2 and TRBJ1-1, with D perhaps matching TRBD1 (6 bases). CDR1 is SNHLY, CDR2 FYNNEI, per germline. The CDR3 is 15 amino acids. With 2 bases removed from V and 4 bases from J, the gap between germline ends came to 14 bases. The CDR3 sequence: CASSEPLQGSTEAFF. As DNA, the CDR3 is TGTGCCAGCAGTGAACCCCTACAGGGCTCCACTGAAGCTTTCTTT.

The sample holds one count of this clone. This chain uses TRBV28 with TRBJ1-1, with D perhaps TRBD1 (6 bases). The CDR3 covers 17 residues. Germline assignment: CDR1 MDHEN and CDR2 SYDVKM. The V and J ends lost 6 bases and 4 bases respectively, with 24 bases between them. The CDR3 sequence: CASSGGGPTSGSTEAFF. CDR3 sequence (DNA): TGTGCCAGCAGCGGCGGGGGGCCGACTTCGGGGAGCACTGAAGCTTTCTTT.

The chain is built from TRBV6-5 and TRBJ1-2, with TRBD1 matching 7 bases. This CDR3 comprises 14 residues. V was clipped by 0 bases and J by 4 bases; unmatched bases: 2. The germline CDR1 and CDR2 sequences are MNHEY and SVGAGI. CDR3 sequence reads: CASSYSQGRYGYTF. The DNA for the CDR3 is TGTGCCAGCAGTTACTCACAGGGGCGCTATGGCTACACCTTC.

The chain joins TRBV7-9 to TRBJ2-7; 8 bases map to TRBD1. The V segment lost 6 bases and the J segment 0 bases; nucleotides outside the gene matches: 7. Germline V gene data show CDR1 as SEHNR and CDR2 as FQNEAQ (reference sequence). The CDR3 runs to 15 residues. The CDR3 spells CASSSPDRASYEQYF. In DNA form, the CDR3 reads TGTGCCAGCAGTTCCCCGGACAGGGCCTCCTACGAGCAGTACTTC. Using reference TRBV7-9 and TRBJ2-7 for the parts outside the CDR3, the full variable domain is DTGVSQNPRHKITKRGQNVTFRCDPISEHNRLYWYRQTLGQGPEFLTYFQNEAQLEKSRLLSDRFSAERPKGSFSTLEIQRTEQGDSAMYLCASSSPDRASYEQYFGPGTRLTVT.

The chain is built from TRBV27 and TRBJ1-5, with D perhaps matching TRBD1 (6 bases). The germline gives CDR1 MNHEY, CDR2 SMNVEV (reference sequence). The CDR3 sequence is 14 residues long. V was shortened by 5 bases and J by 4 bases, with 12 bases between the two germline ends. The DNA for the CDR3 is TGTGCCAGCAGTCCACGACAGGAAAATCAGCCCCAGCATTTT. The encoded protein is CASSPRQENQPQHF.

The chain joins TRBV5-1 to TRBJ2-2, with D hard to call. This CDR3 comprises 15 residues. Trimming left V 0 bases short and J 2 bases short, with 8 bases between. Germline V CDR1 and CDR2: SGHRS, YFSETQ. The chain's CDR3 is CASSLGDTNTGELFF. In DNA, the CDR3 is TGCGCCAGCAGCTTGGGAGACACCAACACCGGGGAGCTGTTTTTT.

V and J are TRBV5-1 and TRBJ2-6, with no clear D. The CDR3 has 14 amino acids. V shed 7 bases and J shed 0 bases, with 8 bases lying between them. Germline V gene data show CDR1 as SGHRS and CDR2 as YFSETQ. The chain's CDR3 is CASAALSGANVLTF. In nucleotides, the CDR3 is TGCGCCAGCGCGGCCCTCTCTGGGGCCAACGTCCTGACTTTC.

The genes are TRBV5-1 and TRBJ1-1; D is possibly TRBD1 (5 bases). V was trimmed by 3 bases and J by 4 bases, leaving 13 bases between them. Germline V CDR1 and CDR2: SGHRS, YFSETQ. CDR3 length equals 14 residues. The chain's CDR3 is CASSWGERTTEAFF. CDR3 coding DNA: TGCGCCAGCAGCTGGGGCGAGAGAACCACTGAAGCTTTCTTT.

The chain carries TRBV4-1 and TRBJ2-7; 7 nucleotides line up with TRBD1. V was clipped by 2 bases and J by 3 bases; unmatched bases: 7. This CDR3 spans 15 amino acids. In germline, CDR1 is MGHRA, CDR2 YSYEKL. CDR3 loop: CASSQNRDSYYEQYF. CDR3 bases: TGCGCCAGCAGCCAAAACCGGGACAGTTACTACGAGCAGTACTTC.